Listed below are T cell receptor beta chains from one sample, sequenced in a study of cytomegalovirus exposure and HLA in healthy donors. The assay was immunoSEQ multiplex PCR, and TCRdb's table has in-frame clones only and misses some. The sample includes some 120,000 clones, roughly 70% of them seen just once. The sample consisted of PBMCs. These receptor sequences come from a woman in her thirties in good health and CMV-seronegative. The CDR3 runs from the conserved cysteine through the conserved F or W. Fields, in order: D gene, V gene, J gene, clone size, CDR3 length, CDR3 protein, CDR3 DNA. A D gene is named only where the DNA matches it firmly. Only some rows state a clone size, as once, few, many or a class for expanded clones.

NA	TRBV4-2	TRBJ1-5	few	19	CASSQDDAGVLSSNQPQHF	TGTGCCAGCAGCCAAGATGATGCAGGTGTCCTTTCTAGCAATCAGCCCCAGCATTTT
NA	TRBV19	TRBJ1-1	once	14	CASSISGGQVEAFF	TGTGCCAGTAGTATTAGCGGTGGCCAGGTTGAAGCTTTCTTT
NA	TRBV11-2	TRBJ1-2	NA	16	CASTPIDTRRNYGYTF	TGTGCCAGCACCCCTATAGACACCAGGCGAAACTATGGCTACACCTTC
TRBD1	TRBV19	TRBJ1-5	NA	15	CASSTPGQLNQPQHF	TGTGCCAGTAGTACCCCGGGACAGCTCAATCAGCCCCAGCATTTT
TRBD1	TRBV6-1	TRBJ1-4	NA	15	CASTITGGTSEKLFF	TGTGCCAGCACCATAACAGGGGGGACTTCTGAAAAACTGTTTTTT
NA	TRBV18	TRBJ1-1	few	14	CASSTNPMNTEAFF	TGTGCCAGCTCAACTAATCCCATGAACACTGAAGCTTTCTTT
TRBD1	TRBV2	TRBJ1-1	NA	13	CASSGQGLAEAFF	TGTGCCAGCAGCGGACAGGGCCTGGCTGAAGCTTTCTTT
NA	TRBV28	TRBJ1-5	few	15	CASSFGGGSNQPQHF	TGTGCCAGCAGTTTCGGGGGGGGCAGCAATCAGCCCCAGCATTTT
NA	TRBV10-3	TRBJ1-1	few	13	CAIRGKGDTEAFF	TGTGCCATCAGAGGTAAGGGGGACACTGAAGCTTTCTTT
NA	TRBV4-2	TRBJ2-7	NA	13	CASSQDPLAEQYF	TGTGCCAGCAGCCAAGATCCTTTGGCCGAGCAGTACTTC
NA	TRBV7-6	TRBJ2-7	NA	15	CASSLADKSSYEQYF	TGTGCCAGCAGCTTAGCGGACAAGAGCTCCTACGAGCAGTACTTC
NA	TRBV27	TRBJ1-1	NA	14	CASSPGDMNTEAFF	TGTGCCAGCAGCCCAGGGGACATGAACACTGAAGCTTTCTTT
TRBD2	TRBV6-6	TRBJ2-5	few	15	CASSSGTSGQETQYF	TGTGCCAGCAGTTCAGGGACTAGCGGCCAAGAGACCCAGTACTTC
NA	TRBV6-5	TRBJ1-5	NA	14	CASSIQGGNQPQHF	TGTGCCAGCAGTATCCAAGGAGGCAATCAGCCCCAGCATTTT
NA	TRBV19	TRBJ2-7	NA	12	CASSISAGGQYF	TGTGCCAGTAGTATCAGCGCGGGCGGGCAGTACTTC
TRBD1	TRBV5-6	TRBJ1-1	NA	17	CASTQLGLYRDRLQAFF	TGTGCCAGCACTCAACTGGGCCTCTACCGGGACAGGCTTCAAGCTTTCTTT
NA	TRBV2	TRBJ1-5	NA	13	CASSVSSNQPQHF	TGTGCCAGCAGTGTTTCGAGCAATCAGCCCCAGCATTTT
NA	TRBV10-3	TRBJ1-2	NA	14	CAISESGGDYGYTF	TGTGCCATCAGTGAGTCGGGAGGCGACTATGGCTACACCTTC
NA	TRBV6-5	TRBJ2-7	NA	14	CASSRFRGSYEQYF	TGTGCCAGCAGTAGGTTCAGGGGCTCGTACGAGCAGTACTTC
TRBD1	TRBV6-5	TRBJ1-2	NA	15	CASSYSPGGGRGYTF	TGTGCCAGCAGTTACTCGCCAGGGGGTGGACGTGGCTACACCTTC
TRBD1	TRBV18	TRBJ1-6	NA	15	CASSPGQGTNSPLHF	TGTGCCAGCTCACCGGGACAGGGCACCAATTCACCCCTCCACTTT
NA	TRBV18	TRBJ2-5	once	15	CASSSGRVFKETQYF	TGTGCCAGTTCATCTGGCAGGGTATTCAAAGAGACCCAGTACTTC
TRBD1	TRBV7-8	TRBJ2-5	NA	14	CASSHDRGQETQYF	TGTGCCAGCAGCCACGACAGGGGCCAAGAGACCCAGTACTTC
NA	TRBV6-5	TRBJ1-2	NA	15	CASSYSMADFGGYTF	TGTGCCAGCAGTTACTCGATGGCAGACTTTGGTGGCTACACCTTC
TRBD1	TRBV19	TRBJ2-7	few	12	CASGQGFHEQYF	TGTGCCAGTGGACAGGGTTTCCACGAGCAGTACTTC
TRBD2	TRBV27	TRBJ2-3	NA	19	CATPLFGAGGPRGTDTQYF	TGTGCCACCCCTCTTTTTGGGGCGGGAGGGCCTCGGGGCACAGATACGCAGTATTTT
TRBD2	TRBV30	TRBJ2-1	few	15	CAWLSGSGGPREQFF	TGTGCCTGGTTGTCCGGGAGCGGGGGGCCACGGGAGCAGTTCTTC
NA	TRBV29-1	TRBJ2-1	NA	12	CSVDFSYNEQFF	TGCAGCGTTGATTTCTCGTACAATGAGCAGTTCTTC
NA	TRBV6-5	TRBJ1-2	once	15	CASSFQGPLPYGYTF	TGTGCCAGCAGTTTCCAGGGTCCCCTTCCCTATGGCTACACCTTC
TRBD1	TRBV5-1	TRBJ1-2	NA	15	CASSLAWDSNYGYTF	TGCGCCAGCAGCTTGGCCTGGGACAGCAACTATGGCTACACCTTC
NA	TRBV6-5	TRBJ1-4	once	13	CASSYSNGGVLFF	TGTGCCAGCAGTTACTCGAATGGAGGGGTACTGTTTTTT
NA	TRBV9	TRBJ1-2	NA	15	CASSVNHRAIGGYTF	TGTGCCAGCAGCGTAAACCACAGGGCCATAGGTGGCTACACCTTC
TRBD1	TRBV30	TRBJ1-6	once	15	CAWKERTGFSSPLHF	TGTGCCTGGAAGGAACGGACAGGGTTTAGTTCACCCCTCCACTTT
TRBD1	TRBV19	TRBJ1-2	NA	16	CASSIDLSDRGYGYTF	TGTGCCAGTAGTATAGATCTGAGTGACAGGGGCTATGGCTACACCTTC
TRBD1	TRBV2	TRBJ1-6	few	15	CASTRDSRYNSPLHF	TGTGCCAGCACCCGGGACAGTCGCTATAATTCACCCCTCCACTTT
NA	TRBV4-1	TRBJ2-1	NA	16	CASSQDRVSTYNEQFF	TGCGCCAGCAGCCAAGATCGGGTGAGCACCTACAATGAGCAGTTCTTC
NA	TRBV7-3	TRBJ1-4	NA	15	CASSPPTGGVRKLFF	TGTGCCAGCAGTCCACCCACGGGGGGTGTGCGGAAACTGTTTTTT
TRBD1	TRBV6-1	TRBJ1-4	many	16	CASSEAPGQGFEKLFF	TGTGCCAGCAGTGAAGCGCCGGGACAGGGTTTTGAAAAACTGTTTTTT
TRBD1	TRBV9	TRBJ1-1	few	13	CASSVEDRGLAFF	TGTGCCAGCAGCGTAGAGGACAGGGGGCTCGCTTTCTTT
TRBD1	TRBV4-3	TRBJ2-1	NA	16	CASSRDSVSSYNEQFF	TGCGCCAGCAGCCGGGACAGTGTTAGCTCCTACAATGAGCAGTTCTTC
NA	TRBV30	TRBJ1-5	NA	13	CAWSVSGRGPQHF	TGTGCCTGGAGTGTATCAGGACGGGGGCCCCAGCATTTT
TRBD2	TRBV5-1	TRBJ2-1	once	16	CASSLAESGSLNEQFF	TGCGCCAGCAGCTTGGCCGAGAGCGGGAGCCTCAATGAGCAGTTCTTC
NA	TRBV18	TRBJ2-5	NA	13	CASSDSLQETQYF	TGTGCCAGCTCAGACAGCCTTCAAGAGACCCAGTACTTC
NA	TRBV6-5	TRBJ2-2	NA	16	CASSYLGQKYTGELFF	TGTGCCAGCAGTTACCTAGGACAGAAGTACACCGGGGAGCTGTTTTTT
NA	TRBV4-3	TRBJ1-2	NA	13	CASSQGTAYGYTF	TGCGCCAGCAGCCAAGGCACAGCCTATGGCTACACCTTC